The 30 T cell receptor beta chains below all came from one sample that was sequenced in a study of control samples from healthy donors and cancer patients. TCRdb keeps only in-frame clones here, not all; method: immunoSEQ multiplex PCR. The table records around 58,000 clones, roughly 95% of them present only once. The sample comprised blood. Source of these receptors: a woman younger than 30 in good health.

The chain links TRBV5-1 to TRBJ2-1, with 7 bases fitting TRBD1. Germline trimming cut 4 bases from V and 0 bases from J; bases unmatched to any gene: 7. Germline assignment: CDR1 SGHRS and CDR2 YFSETQ. The CDR3 contains 16 residues. The CDR3 DNA follows: TGCGCCAGCAGCCCGGGACAGTATTTCTCCTACAATGAGCAGTTCTTC. This encodes CASSPGQYFSYNEQFF. The variable domain in full, completed from reference TRBV5-1 and TRBJ2-1, reads KAGVTQTPRYLIKTRGQQVTLSCSPISGHRSVSWYQQTPGQGLQFLFEYFSETQRNKGNFPGRFSGRQFSNSRSEMNVSTLELGDSALYLCASSPGQYFSYNEQFFGPGTRLTVL.

This rearrangement joins TRBV27 to TRBJ2-3, with TRBD2 matching 9 bases. The junction had 3 bases not matched to a gene; V was cut back by 2 bases and J by 3 bases. This CDR3 region has 15 residues. Per germline, CDR1 MNHEY and CDR2 SMNVEV (reference sequence). The CDR3 sequence: CASSLSGGRTDTQYF. The CDR3 nucleotides read TGTGCCAGCAGTTTAAGCGGGGGGCGTACAGATACGCAGTATTTT.

The chain combines TRBV27 with TRBJ1-5; no clear D. CDR1 is MNHEY, CDR2 SMNVEV, per germline (reference sequence). This CDR3 region has 13 residues. Trimming removed 0 bases from V and 7 bases from J, with 7 bases in between. DNA of the CDR3: TGTGCCAGCAGTTTATCGGGAGGACAGCCCCAGCATTTT. Translated: CASSLSGGQPQHF.

The chain uses TRBV4-3 and TRBJ1-2, with 7 bases that match TRBD1. CDR1 and CDR2 from the germline V gene are LGHNA and YSLEER. The junction had 10 bases not matched to a gene; V was cut back by 4 bases and J by 5 bases. The CDR3 has 15 residues. The CDR3 bases are TGCGCCAGCAGCCCCGGATACGGGACAGTTTATGGCTACACCTTC. Protein: CASSPGYGTVYGYTF.

CDR3 sequence: CASSMGTGGAGANVLTF. In DNA form, the CDR3 reads TGTGCCAGTAGTATGGGGACAGGGGGCGCTGGGGCCAACGTCCTGACTTTC. V is TRBV19 and J is TRBJ2-6; 12 bases map to TRBD1. Germline lookup yields CDR1 LNHDA and CDR2 SQIVND (reference sequence). The CDR3 totals 17 residues. J was trimmed by 2 bases and V by 3 bases; bases with no gene match: 2.

The V and J genes are TRBV5-5 and TRBJ2-3; 9 nucleotides agree with TRBD1. After removal of 3 bases from V and 4 bases from J, the junction contained 6 bases not matched to a gene. This CDR3 is 15 amino acids long. From germline, CDR1 is SGHKS and CDR2 YYEKEE (reference sequence). The CDR3 reads CASSYGTGSADTQYF. Written as DNA, the CDR3 is TGTGCCAGCAGCTACGGGACAGGGTCGGCAGATACGCAGTATTTT.

V is TRBV3-1 (or the pseudogene TRBV3-2) and J is TRBJ2-5; D gene uncertain. V lost 1 base, J lost 4 bases, and 4 bases lay in between. CDR1 and CDR2 from the germline V gene are LGHDT and YNNKEL (reference sequence). The CDR3 consists of 12 residues. CDR3 DNA: TGTGCCAGCAGCCAAGCTCCAGAGACCCAGTACTTC. Translation gives CASSQAPETQYF.

The chain joins TRBV19 to TRBJ2-7; D is perhaps TRBD2 (7 bases). Trimming shortened V by 3 bases and J by 6 bases, and 12 bases separated the two germline ends. CDR1 LNHDA and CDR2 SQIVND come from the germline V gene (reference sequence). This CDR3 is built from 13 residues. The CDR3 DNA reads as TGTGCCAGTAGTATGAACGGGGGGCTCGAGCAGTACTTC. As protein: CASSMNGGLEQYF.

The V gene is TRBV29-1, the J gene TRBJ1-2; TRBD1 matches at 9 bases. There are 13 residues in the CDR3. V shed 4 bases, J shed 4 bases, and the junction held 4 bases outside the gene matches. Germline V gene data show CDR1 as SQVTM and CDR2 as ANQGSEA. The CDR3: CSVGTGGGYGYTF. The DNA of the CDR3 is TGCAGCGTTGGAACAGGGGGCGGCTATGGCTACACCTTC.

The gene calls are TRBV2 and TRBJ1-6; 9 nucleotides agree with TRBD1. Germline CDR1 is SNHLY and CDR2 is FYNNEI. The CDR3 contains 18 residues. The trim removed 9 bases at V and 0 bases at J, leaving 12 bases unmatched. The chain's CDR3 is CASRRGTGKSSYNSPLHF. The CDR3 DNA reads as TGTGCCAGTCGAAGAGGGACAGGGAAAAGCTCCTATAATTCACCCCTCCACTTT. The variable domain in full, with the rest retrieved from reference TRBV2 and TRBJ1-6, is EPEVTQTPSHQVTQMGQEVILRCVPISNHLYFYWYRQILGQKVEFLVSFYNNEISEKSEIFDDQFSVERPDGSNFTLKIRSTKLEDSAMYFCASRRGTGKSSYNSPLHFGNGTRLTVT.

J is TRBJ2-5 and V is TRBV27; D call uncertain. With 5 bases removed from V and 4 bases from J, the gap between germline ends came to 14 bases. CDR1 MNHEY and CDR2 SMNVEV come from the germline V gene (reference sequence). This CDR3 region has 14 residues. CDR3 sequence reads: CASSIIRVLETQYF. For the CDR3, the DNA is TGTGCCAGCAGTATAATCCGGGTCTTAGAGACCCAGTACTTC.

V usage is TRBV18 and J usage is TRBJ2-6; D remains unclear. This CDR3 spans 16 amino acids. Looked up from germline, CDR1 is KGHSH and CDR2 is LQKENI. The ends were cut back, 5 bases at V and 1 base at J, with 12 bases in the middle. The CDR3 region has the DNA TGTGCCAGCTCATGGTCACTGGGATCTGGGGCCAACGTCCTGACTTTC. It codes for CASSWSLGSGANVLTF. The entire variable domain, with the rest obtained from reference TRBV18 and TRBJ2-6, is as follows: NAGVMQNPRHLVRRRGQEARLRCSPMKGHSHVYWYRQLPEEGLKFMVYLQKENIIDESGMPKERFSAEFPKEGPSILRIQQVVRGDSAAYFCASSWSLGSGANVLTFGAGSRLTVL.

The V gene is TRBV27, the J gene TRBJ2-3, with 12 bases matching TRBD2. This CDR3 has 18 amino acids. The germline CDR1 and CDR2 sequences are MNHEY and SMNVEV (reference sequence). V lost 7 bases to trimming and J lost 1 base; unmatched junction nucleotides: 12. Here the CDR3 reads CASNSSGGAVTGTDTQYF. DNA of the CDR3: TGTGCCAGCAACTCTAGCGGGGGGGCCGTCACTGGCACAGATACGCAGTATTTT.

This clone has just a few counts. The genes are TRBV5-8 and TRBJ1-2; the D is unclear. The germline gives CDR1 SGHTS, CDR2 YDEGEE. CDR3 size: 12 residues. The CDR3 sequence is CAQRSVYYGYTF. The CDR3 DNA sequence: TGTGCTCAACGCAGTGTATACTATGGCTACACCTTC.

The chain has TRBV7-2 and TRBJ1-3; 8 nucleotides align to TRBD1. V was clipped by 5 bases and J by 4 bases; unmatched bases: 7. This CDR3 has 15 amino acids. Germline V lookup: CDR1 SGHTA, CDR2 FQGNSA. DNA for the CDR3: TGTGCCAGCAGCCCAACCAGGGGGCTGGGAAACACCATATATTTT. Amino acids: CASSPTRGLGNTIYF.

V gene TRBV30 combines with J gene TRBJ2-1, with 15 bases matching TRBD2. CDR1 and CDR2 from the germline V gene are GTSNPN and SVGIG (reference sequence). The length of the CDR3 is 16 residues. V was clipped by 0 bases and J by 7 bases; unmatched bases: 4. CDR3 loop: CAWSVGLAGGQNEQFF. The DNA for the CDR3 is TGTGCCTGGAGTGTCGGACTAGCGGGGGGGCAGAATGAGCAGTTCTTC. The entire variable domain, with the rest obtained from reference TRBV30 and TRBJ2-1, is as follows: SQTIHQWPATLVQPVGSPLSLECTVEGTSNPNLYWYRQAAGRGLQLLFYSVGIGQISSEVPQNLSASRPQDRQFILSSKKLLLSDSGFYLCAWSVGLAGGQNEQFFGPGTRLTVL.

This sequence joins TRBV19 and TRBJ2-7, with a weak D call TRBD1 (5 bases). This CDR3 spans 13 amino acids. Germline loops: CDR1 LNHDA, CDR2 SQIVND (reference sequence). V was shortened by 3 bases and J by 5 bases, with 11 bases between the two germline ends. CDR3 residues: CASSIDSSHEQYF. CDR3 DNA: TGTGCCAGTAGTATTGACAGTTCCCACGAGCAGTACTTC.

The CDR3 DNA is TGTGCCAGCAGCCCGTACCCGGGGGCCAATGGCTACACCTTC. Protein product: CASSPYPGANGYTF. The V and J genes are TRBV5-6 and TRBJ1-2, with D perhaps TRBD1 (6 bases). Germline V gene sequence: CDR1 SGHDT, CDR2 YYEEEE. Trimming removed 4 bases at V and 6 bases at J, with 16 bases between. The CDR3 runs 14 residues.

V and J are TRBV27 and TRBJ1-3, with unresolved D. The germline V gene encodes CDR1 MNHEY and CDR2 SMNVEV (reference sequence). The CDR3 runs to 13 residues. With 8 bases removed from V and 1 base from J, the gap between germline ends came to 9 bases. The CDR3 loop is CASSSGSGNTIYF. In DNA form, the CDR3 reads TGTGCCAGCTCCTCGGGATCTGGAAACACCATATATTTT.

The chain uses TRBV4-1 and TRBJ2-7; TRBD2 might be the D (6 bases). The CDR3 is made up of 13 amino acids. CDR1 is MGHRA and CDR2 is YSYEKL in the germline V gene. With 4 bases removed from V and 4 bases from J, the gap between germline ends came to 11 bases. The CDR3 loop reads CASSPLGGYEQYF. CDR3 DNA: TGCGCCAGCAGCCCCCTGGGAGGTTACGAGCAGTACTTC.

The chain carries TRBV10-2 and TRBJ1-3; the match to TRBD1 covers 7 bases. CDR3 length: 14 amino acids. CDR1 and CDR2 from the germline V gene are WSHSY and SAAADI. V lost 4 bases to trimming and J lost 4 bases; unmatched junction nucleotides: 4. This CDR3 is CASSASGGGNTIYF. The DNA for the CDR3 is TGCGCCAGCAGTGCGTCAGGGGGAGGAAACACCATATATTTT.

The chain has TRBV3-1 (or the pseudogene TRBV3-2) and TRBJ2-3; TRBD2 matches at 12 bases. Per the germline V gene, CDR1 is LGHDT and CDR2 is YNNKEL (reference sequence). J was trimmed by 2 bases and V by 4 bases; bases with no gene match: 7. The CDR3 runs 17 residues. CDR3 in amino acids: CASSRTSGEYFTDTQYF. As DNA, the CDR3 is TGTGCCAGCAGCCGGACTAGCGGGGAGTACTTCACAGATACGCAGTATTTT.

The chain couples TRBV19 to TRBJ2-3, with TRBD1 matching over 7 bases. V lost 6 bases and J lost 1; bases outside the gene matches: 1. This CDR3 spans 13 amino acids. Germline assignment: CDR1 LNHDA and CDR2 SQIVND (reference sequence). CDR3 sequence: CASRDRGTDTQYF. CDR3 nucleotides: TGTGCCAGTAGAGACAGGGGCACAGATACGCAGTATTTT.

As for this clone: An end of the junction differs from the germline gene, which may be a read error. The chain couples TRBV4-2 to TRBJ1-1; TRBD1 might be the D (5 bases). CDR1 is LGHNA, CDR2 YNFKEQ, per germline. The CDR3 covers 15 residues. As DNA, the CDR3 is TGTGCCAGCAACCAAGAACTTACAGGGAACACTGAAGCTTTCTTT. The encoded protein is CASNQELTGNTEAFF.

The rearrangement joins TRBV5-1 to TRBJ2-1; D is possibly TRBD2 (6 bases). The CDR3 spans 14 residues. The V gene lost 0 bases and the J gene lost 6 bases, with 10 bases spanning the gap. Per the germline V gene, CDR1 is SGHRS and CDR2 is YFSETQ. CDR3 DNA: TGCGCCAGCAGCTTGGTCGGGAGAATCAATGAGCAGTTCTTC. This translates into CASSLVGRINEQFF.

The chain joins TRBV15 to TRBJ2-7, with a weak D call TRBD1 (5 bases). The CDR3 sequence is 18 residues long. Trimming cost V 0 bases and J 0 bases, with 18 bases left between them. Germline assignment: CDR1 LNHNV and CDR2 YYDKDF (reference sequence). In DNA form, the CDR3 reads TGTGCCACCAGCAGAGAGGCCACAGGTGATAAAAGCTCCTACGAGCAGTACTTC. It yields the protein CATSREATGDKSSYEQYF.

The chain has TRBV4-1 and TRBJ1-5, with 9 positions matching TRBD1. Germline CDR1 is MGHRA and CDR2 is YSYEKL. V lost 2 bases, J lost 0 bases, and 8 bases stayed unmatched. This CDR3 spans 18 amino acids. The CDR3: CASSQSETGGHSNQPQHF. DNA for the CDR3: TGCGCCAGCAGCCAATCGGAAACAGGGGGCCATAGCAATCAGCCCCAGCATTTT.

The rearrangement joins TRBV28 to TRBJ1-5, with 8 nucleotides matching TRBD1. The J segment lost 5 bases and the V segment lost 5 bases, leaving 8 bases of the junction unmatched. Germline V CDR1 and CDR2: MDHEN, SYDVKM. The CDR3 length is 15 residues. The CDR3 bases are TGTGCCAGCAGTCCCCGCGGGACAGGACATCAGCCCCAGCATTTT. This encodes CASSPRGTGHQPQHF.

V is TRBV6-5 and J is TRBJ2-5; D call uncertain. CDR3 length equals 13 residues. V lost 6 bases, J lost 1 base, and 9 bases lay in between. Germline loops: CDR1 MNHEY, CDR2 SVGAGI. DNA of the CDR3: TGTGCCAGCAGACCCCTCAGCCAAGAGACCCAGTACTTC. This codes for CASRPLSQETQYF.

The CDR3 loop reads CASSLASGQINSPLHF. The CDR3 bases are TGTGCCAGCAGCTTAGCCTCGGGACAGATTAATTCACCCCTCCACTTT. The chain couples TRBV7-9 to TRBJ1-6, with 7 bases fitting TRBD1. The length of the CDR3 is 16 residues. The trim removed 0 bases at V and 6 bases at J, leaving 5 bases unmatched. Germline lookup yields CDR1 SEHNR and CDR2 FQNEAQ (reference sequence).